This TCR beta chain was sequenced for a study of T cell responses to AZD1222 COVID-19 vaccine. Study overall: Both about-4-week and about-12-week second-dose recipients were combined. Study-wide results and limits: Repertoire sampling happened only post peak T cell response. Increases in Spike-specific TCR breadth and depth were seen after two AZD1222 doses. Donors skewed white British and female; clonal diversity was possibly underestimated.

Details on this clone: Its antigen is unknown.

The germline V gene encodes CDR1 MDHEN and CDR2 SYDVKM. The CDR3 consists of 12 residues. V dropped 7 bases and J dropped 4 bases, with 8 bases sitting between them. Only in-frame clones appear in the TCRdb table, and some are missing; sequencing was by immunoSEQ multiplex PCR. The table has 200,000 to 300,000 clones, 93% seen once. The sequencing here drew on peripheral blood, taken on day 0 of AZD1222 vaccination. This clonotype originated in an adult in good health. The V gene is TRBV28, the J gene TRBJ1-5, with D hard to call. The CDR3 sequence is CASTLLNQPQHF. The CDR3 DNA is TGTGCCAGCACCCTTCTGAATCAGCCCCAGCATTTT.